This T cell receptor beta chain stems from a study of T-cell memory formation after mild COVID-19. TCRdb reanalysed the 5' RACE reads using MiXCR and keeps one entry per CDR3 protein. The repertoire consists of 450,000 or so distinct CDR3 sequences, with about 23% occurring once and the leading ten covering roughly an eighth. The sequencing input was PBMCs or a T cell subset sorted from them (not recorded which). This receptor was obtained from an adult woman who had mild COVID-19 (a few samples of this study predate the infection). Cell type and time point are not known.

The CDR3 bases are TGTGCCACCAGCAGTGGGACAGCCCCGGGGGGCGGGGAGCTGTTTTTT. This sequence encodes CATSSGTAPGGGELFF. This chain links TRBV15 with TRBJ2-2; D possibly matches TRBD1 or TRBD2 (7 bases each). Germline CDR1 and CDR2: LNHNV and YYDKDF (reference sequence). The CDR3 consists of 16 residues. The V and J ends lost 3 bases and 7 bases respectively, with 18 bases between them.